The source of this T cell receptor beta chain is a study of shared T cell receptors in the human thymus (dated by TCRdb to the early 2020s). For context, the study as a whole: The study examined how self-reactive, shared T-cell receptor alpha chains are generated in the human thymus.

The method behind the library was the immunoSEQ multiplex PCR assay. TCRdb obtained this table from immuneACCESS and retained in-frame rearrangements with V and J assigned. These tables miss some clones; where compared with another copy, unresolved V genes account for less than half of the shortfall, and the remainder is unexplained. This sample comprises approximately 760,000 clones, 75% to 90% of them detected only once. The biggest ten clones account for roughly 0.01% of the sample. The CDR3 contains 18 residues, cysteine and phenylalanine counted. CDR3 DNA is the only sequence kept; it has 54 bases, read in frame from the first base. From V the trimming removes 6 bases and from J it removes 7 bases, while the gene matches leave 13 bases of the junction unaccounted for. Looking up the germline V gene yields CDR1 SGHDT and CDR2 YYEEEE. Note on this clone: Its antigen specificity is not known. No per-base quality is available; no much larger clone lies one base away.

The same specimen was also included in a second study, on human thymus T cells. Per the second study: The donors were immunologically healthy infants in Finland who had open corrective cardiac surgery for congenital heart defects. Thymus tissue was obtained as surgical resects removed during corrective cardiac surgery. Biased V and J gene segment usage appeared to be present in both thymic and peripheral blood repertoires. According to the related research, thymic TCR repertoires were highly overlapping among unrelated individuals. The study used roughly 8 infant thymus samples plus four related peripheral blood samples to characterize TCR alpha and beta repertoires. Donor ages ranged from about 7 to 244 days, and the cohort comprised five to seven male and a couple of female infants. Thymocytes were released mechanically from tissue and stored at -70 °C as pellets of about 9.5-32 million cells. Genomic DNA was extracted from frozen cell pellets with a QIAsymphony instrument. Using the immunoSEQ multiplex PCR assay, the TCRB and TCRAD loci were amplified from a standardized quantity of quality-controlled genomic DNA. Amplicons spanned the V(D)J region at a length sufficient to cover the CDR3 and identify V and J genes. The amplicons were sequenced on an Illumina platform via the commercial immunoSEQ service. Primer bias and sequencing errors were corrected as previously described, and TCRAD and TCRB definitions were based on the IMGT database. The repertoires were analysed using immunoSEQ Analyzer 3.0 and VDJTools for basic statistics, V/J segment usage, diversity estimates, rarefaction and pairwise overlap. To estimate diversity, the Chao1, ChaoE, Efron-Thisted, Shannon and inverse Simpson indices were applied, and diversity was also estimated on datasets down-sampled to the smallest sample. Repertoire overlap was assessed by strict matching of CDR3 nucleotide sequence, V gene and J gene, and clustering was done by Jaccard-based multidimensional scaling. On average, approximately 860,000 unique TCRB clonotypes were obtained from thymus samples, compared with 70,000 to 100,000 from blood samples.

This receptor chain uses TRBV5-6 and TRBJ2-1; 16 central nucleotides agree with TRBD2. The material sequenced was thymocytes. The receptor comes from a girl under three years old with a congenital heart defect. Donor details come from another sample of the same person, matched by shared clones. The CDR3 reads CASTAGTSGGDGPNEQFF. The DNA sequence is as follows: TGTGCCAGCACCGCCGGGACTAGCGGGGGGGACGGGCCAAATGAGCAGTTCTTC.